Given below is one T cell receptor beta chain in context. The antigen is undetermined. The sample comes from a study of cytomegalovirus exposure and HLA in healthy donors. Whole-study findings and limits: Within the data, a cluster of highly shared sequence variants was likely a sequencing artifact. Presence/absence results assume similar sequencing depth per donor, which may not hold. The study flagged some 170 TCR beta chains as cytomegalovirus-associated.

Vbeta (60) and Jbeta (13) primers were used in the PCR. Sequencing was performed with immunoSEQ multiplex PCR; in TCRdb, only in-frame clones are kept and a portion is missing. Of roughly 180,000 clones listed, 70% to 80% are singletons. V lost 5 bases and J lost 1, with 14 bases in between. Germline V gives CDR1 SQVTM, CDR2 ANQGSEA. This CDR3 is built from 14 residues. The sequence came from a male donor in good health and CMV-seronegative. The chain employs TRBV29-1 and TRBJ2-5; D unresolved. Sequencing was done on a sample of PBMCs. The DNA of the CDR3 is TGCAGCGTTCACCCGGTTTCCCTCCAAGAGACCCAGTACTTC. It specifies CSVHPVSLQETQYF. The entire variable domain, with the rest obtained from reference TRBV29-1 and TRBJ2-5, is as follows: SAVISQKPSRDICQRGTSLTIQCQVDSQVTMMFWYRQQPGQSLTLIATANQGSEATYESGFVIDKFPISRPNLTFSTLTVSNMSPEDSSIYLCSVHPVSLQETQYFGPGTRLLVL.